This T cell receptor beta chain was sequenced for a study of response to subunit inactivated influenza vaccine. This clonotype has a handful of counts. Each CDR3 protein is one row after TCRdb ran MiXCR on the RT-PCR reads. Of approximately 500,000 distinct CDR3 sequences in the sample, 10% to 15% were seen once. V was clipped by 0 bases and J by 4 bases, with 6 bases between them. This CDR3 spans 13 amino acids. CDR1 and CDR2 (germline): MNHNS, SASEGT. The sequences come from PBMCs from blood, collected 35 to 45 days after vaccination. The sequence was obtained from a man aged 50 to 59 who received an inactivated influenza vaccine. The chain joins TRBV6-1 to TRBJ1-2; D uncertain. CDR3 protein: CASSEADSYGYTF. As DNA, the CDR3 is TGTGCCAGCAGTGAAGCTGATAGCTATGGCTACACCTTC.